The T cell receptor (beta chain) under discussion was sequenced for a study of blood T cell repertoires in COVID-19. About the study: Collection of acute and convalescent COVID-19 samples took place in the United States, Italy and Spain. Sample material is recorded as cDNA or gDNA derived from T cells, B-cell-depleted T cells, or PBMCs.

The germline V gene has CDR1 LGHDT and CDR2 YNNKEL (reference sequence). The CDR3 consists of 16 residues. V was shortened by 4 bases and J by 2 bases, with 17 bases between the two germline ends. Method: immunoSEQ multiplex PCR; TCRdb's copy keeps in-frame clones and lacks some. The top ten hold roughly 5.9% of the sample, which has around 78,000 clones, roughly 88% seen once. The gene calls are TRBV3-1 (or the pseudogene TRBV3-2) and TRBJ1-1, with D tentatively TRBD1 (5 bases). The receptor's source is a man between 45 and 60 years old with active COVID-19. What was sequenced was peripheral blood. The CDR3 here is CASSPKGRGFNTEAFF. Written as DNA, the CDR3 is TGTGCCAGCAGCCCTAAGGGTCGGGGGTTCAACACTGAAGCTTTCTTT.